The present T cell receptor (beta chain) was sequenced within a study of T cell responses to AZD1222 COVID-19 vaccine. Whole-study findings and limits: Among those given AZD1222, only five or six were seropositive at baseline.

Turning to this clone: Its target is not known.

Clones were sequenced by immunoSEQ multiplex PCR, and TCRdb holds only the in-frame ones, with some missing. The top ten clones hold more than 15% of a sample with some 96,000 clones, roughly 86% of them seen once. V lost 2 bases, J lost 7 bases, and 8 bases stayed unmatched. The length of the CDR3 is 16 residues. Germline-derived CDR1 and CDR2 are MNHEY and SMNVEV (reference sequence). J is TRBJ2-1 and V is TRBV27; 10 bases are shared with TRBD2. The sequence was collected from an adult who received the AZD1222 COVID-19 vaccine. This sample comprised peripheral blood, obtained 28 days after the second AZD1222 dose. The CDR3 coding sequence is TGTGCCAGCAGTTTAGGGTCTAGCGGGAGTCGAAATGAGCAGTTCTTC. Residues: CASSLGSSGSRNEQFF.